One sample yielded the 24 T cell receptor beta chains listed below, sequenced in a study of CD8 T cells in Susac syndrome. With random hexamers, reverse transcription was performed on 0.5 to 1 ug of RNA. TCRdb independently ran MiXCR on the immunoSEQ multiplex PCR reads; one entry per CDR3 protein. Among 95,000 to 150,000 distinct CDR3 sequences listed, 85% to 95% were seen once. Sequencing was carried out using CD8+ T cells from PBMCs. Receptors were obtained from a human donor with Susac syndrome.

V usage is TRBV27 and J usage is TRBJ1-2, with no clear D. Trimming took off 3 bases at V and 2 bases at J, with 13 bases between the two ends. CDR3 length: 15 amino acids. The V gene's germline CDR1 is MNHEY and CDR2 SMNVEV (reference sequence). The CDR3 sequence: CASSLAPPGNYGYTF. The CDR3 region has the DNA TGTGCCAGCAGTTTGGCCCCTCCGGGGAACTATGGCTACACCTTC.

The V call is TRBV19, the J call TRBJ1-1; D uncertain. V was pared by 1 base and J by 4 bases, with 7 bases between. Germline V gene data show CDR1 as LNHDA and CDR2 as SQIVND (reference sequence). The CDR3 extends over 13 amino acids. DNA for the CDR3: TGTGCCAGTAGTATAGGTAGCGGCACTGAAGCTTTCTTT. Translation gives CASSIGSGTEAFF.

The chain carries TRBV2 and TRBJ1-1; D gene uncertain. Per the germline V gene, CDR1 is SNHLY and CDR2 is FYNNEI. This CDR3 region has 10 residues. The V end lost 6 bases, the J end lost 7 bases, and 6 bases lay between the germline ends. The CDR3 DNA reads TGTGCCAGCAGCTCAATTGAAGCTTTCTTT. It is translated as CASSSIEAFF.

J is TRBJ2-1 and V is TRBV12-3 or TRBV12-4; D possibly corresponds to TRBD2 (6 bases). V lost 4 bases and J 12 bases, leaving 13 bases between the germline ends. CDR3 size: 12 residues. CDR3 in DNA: TGTGCCAGCAGTTCGGGACTCCTTGGGCAGTTCTTC. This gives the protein CASSSGLLGQFF.

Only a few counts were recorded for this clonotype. DNA of the CDR3: TGTGCCAGCAGCTTAGCGCTCTCCTACGAGCAGTACTTC. As protein: CASSLALSYEQYF. The gene calls are TRBV7-2 and TRBJ2-7; D unclear. Trimming cost V 0 bases and J 0 bases, with 3 bases left between them. The CDR3 loop spans 13 amino acids. Germline V lookup: CDR1 SGHTA, CDR2 FQGNSA.

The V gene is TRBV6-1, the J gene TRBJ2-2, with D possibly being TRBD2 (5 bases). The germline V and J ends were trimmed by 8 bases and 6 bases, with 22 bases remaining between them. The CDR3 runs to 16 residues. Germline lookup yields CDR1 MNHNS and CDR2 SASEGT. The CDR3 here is CASGFTGNQLAGELFF. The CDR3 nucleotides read TGTGCCAGCGGCTTTACCGGGAACCAACTAGCCGGGGAGCTGTTTTTT.

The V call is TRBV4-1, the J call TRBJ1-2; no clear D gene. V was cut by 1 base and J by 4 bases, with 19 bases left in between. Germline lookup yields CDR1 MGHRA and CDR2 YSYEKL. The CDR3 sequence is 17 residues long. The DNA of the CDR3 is TGCGCCAGCAGCCAAGTTTTTGGAGGTTCCACTATCTATGGCTACACCTTC. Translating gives CASSQVFGGSTIYGYTF.

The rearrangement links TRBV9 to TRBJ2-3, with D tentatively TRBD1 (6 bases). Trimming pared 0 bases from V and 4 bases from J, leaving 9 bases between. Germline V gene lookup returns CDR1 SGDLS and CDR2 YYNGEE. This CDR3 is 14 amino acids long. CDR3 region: CASSVVGAADTQYF. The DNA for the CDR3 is TGTGCCAGCAGCGTAGTGGGGGCAGCAGATACGCAGTATTTT.

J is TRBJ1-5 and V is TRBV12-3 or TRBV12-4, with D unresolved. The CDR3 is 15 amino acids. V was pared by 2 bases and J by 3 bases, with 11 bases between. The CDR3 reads CASSLLAEINQPQHF. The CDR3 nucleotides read TGTGCCAGCAGTTTACTAGCAGAAATCAATCAGCCCCAGCATTTT.

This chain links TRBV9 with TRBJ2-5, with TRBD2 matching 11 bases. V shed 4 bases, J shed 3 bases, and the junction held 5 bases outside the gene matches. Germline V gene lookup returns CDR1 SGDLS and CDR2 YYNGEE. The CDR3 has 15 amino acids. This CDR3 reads CASSPQTSGEETQYF. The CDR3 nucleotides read TGTGCCAGCAGCCCACAGACTAGCGGGGAAGAGACCCAGTACTTC.

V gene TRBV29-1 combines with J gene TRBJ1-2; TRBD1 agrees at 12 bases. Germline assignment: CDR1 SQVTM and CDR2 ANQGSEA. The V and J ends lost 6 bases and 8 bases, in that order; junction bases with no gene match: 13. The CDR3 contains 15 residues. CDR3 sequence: CSVAGTGGIDSGYTF. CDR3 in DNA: TGCAGCGTAGCCGGGACAGGGGGCATTGATTCCGGCTACACCTTC.

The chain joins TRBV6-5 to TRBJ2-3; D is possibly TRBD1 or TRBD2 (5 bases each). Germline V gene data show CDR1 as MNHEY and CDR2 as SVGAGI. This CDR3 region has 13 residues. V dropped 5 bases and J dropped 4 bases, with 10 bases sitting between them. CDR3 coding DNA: TGTGCCAGCAGTCCAGGGAGAGCAGATACGCAGTATTTT. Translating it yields CASSPGRADTQYF.

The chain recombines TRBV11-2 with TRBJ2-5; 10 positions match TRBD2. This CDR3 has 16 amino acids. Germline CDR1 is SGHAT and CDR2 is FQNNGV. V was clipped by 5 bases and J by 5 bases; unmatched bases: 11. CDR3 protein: CASSPAPSGGGETQYF. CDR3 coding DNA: TGTGCCAGCAGCCCGGCCCCCAGCGGGGGGGGCGAGACCCAGTACTTC.

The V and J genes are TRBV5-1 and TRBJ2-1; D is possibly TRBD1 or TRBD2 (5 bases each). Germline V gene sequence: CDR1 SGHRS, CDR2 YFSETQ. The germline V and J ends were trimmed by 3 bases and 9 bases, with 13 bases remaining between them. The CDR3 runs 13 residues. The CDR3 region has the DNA TGCGCCAGCAGCTGGAGAGGGGCGATTGAGCAGTTCTTC. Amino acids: CASSWRGAIEQFF.

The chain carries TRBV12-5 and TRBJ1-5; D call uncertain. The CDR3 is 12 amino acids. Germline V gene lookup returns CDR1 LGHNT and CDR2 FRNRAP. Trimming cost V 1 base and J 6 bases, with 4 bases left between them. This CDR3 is CASGLGGQPQHF. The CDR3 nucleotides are TGTGCTAGTGGTTTGGGCGGTCAGCCCCAGCATTTT.

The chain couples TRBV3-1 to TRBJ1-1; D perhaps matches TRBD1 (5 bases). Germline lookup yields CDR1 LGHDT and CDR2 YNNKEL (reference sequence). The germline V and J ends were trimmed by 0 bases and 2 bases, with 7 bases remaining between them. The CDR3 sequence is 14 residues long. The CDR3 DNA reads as TGTGCCAGCAGCCAAGATTGGACAAACACTGAAGCTTTCTTT. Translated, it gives CASSQDWTNTEAFF.

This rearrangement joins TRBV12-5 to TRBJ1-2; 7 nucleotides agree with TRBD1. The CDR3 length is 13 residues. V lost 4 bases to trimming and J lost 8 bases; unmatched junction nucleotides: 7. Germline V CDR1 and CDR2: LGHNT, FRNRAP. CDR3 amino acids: CASGSTGWSGYTF. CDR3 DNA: TGTGCTAGTGGTTCGACAGGGTGGTCGGGCTACACCTTC.

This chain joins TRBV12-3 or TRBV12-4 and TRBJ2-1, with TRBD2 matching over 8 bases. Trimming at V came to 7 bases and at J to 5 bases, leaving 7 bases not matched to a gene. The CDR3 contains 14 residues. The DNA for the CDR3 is TGTGCCAGCATTGGGGCGGGGGGTAACAATGAGCAGTTCTTC. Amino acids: CASIGAGGNNEQFF.

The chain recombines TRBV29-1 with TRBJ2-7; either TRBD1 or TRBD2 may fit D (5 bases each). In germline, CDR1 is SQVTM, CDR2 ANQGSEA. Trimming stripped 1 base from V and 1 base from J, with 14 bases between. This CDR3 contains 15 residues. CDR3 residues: CSVEGSGTRSYEQYF. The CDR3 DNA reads TGCAGCGTTGAAGGGTCTGGGACGCGGTCCTACGAGCAGTACTTC.

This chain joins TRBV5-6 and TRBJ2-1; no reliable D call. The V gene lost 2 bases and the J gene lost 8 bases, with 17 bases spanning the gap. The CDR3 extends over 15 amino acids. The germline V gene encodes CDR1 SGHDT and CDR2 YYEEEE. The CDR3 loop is CASSLDGWRPYEQFF. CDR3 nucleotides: TGTGCCAGCAGCTTAGACGGGTGGAGACCCTATGAGCAGTTCTTC. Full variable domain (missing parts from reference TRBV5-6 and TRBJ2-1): DAGVTQSPTHLIKTRGQQVTLRCSPKSGHDTVSWYQQALGQGPQFIFQYYEEEERQRGNFPDRFSGHQFPNYSSELNVNALLLGDSALYLCASSLDGWRPYEQFFGPGTRLTVL.

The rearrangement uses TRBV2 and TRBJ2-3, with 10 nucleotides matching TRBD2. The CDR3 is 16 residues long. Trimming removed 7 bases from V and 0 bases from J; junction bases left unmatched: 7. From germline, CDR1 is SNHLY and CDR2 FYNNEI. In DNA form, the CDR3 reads TGTGCCAGCACTCGGCTAGCGGGGGCGAGCACAGATACGCAGTATTTT. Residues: CASTRLAGASTDTQYF.

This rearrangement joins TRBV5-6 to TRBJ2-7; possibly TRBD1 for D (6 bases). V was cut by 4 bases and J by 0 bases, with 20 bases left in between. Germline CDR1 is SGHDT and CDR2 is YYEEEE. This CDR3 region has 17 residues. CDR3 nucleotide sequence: TGTGCCAGCAGCGAACCTCGCCGACAGGATTTCTCCTACGAGCAGTACTTC. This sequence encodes CASSEPRRQDFSYEQYF. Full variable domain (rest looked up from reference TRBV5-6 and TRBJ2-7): DAGVTQSPTHLIKTRGQQVTLRCSPKSGHDTVSWYQQALGQGPQFIFQYYEEEERQRGNFPDRFSGHQFPNYSSELNVNALLLGDSALYLCASSEPRRQDFSYEQYFGPGTRLTVT.

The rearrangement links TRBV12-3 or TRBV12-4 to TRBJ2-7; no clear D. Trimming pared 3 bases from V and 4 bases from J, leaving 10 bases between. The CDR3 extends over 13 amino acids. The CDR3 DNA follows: TGTGCCAGCAGTTTTTTGATGGGTTACGAGCAGTACTTC. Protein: CASSFLMGYEQYF.

CDR3 nucleotide sequence: TGCAGCGTTGAAGATAGGGGGGGGCCCTTGGTCGGTGGCTACACCTTC. Translated, it gives CSVEDRGGPLVGGYTF. This chain connects TRBV29-1 to TRBJ1-2; a possible D gene is TRBD1 (6 bases). V was pared by 0 bases and J by 7 bases, with 21 bases between. The CDR3 totals 16 residues. Germline V gene sequence: CDR1 SQVTM, CDR2 ANQGSEA.